A selection of T cell receptor beta chains follows, all from one sample in a study of vaccination and CD4 T cells after COVID-19. TCRdb re-analysed the PCR reads in MiXCR, keeping a single row per CDR3 protein. The sample has approximately 19,000 distinct CDR3 sequences; around 45% are singletons. These receptors lack a known antigen. The sequencing sample was made of CD4+ T cells from blood, cultured in vitro. The receptors shown here come from a human donor who had recovered from COVID-19. CDR3s include the opening cysteine and the closing phenylalanine or tryptophan. D genes are given only for firm matches. Some rows have no size entry. The others give once, few or many, or a class for an expanded clone.

clone_size j_call d_call v_call cdr3_length cdr3_nt cdr3_aa
- TRBJ2-4 - TRBV6-1 13 TGTGCCAGCAGTGAAATCCAGGGAAACATTCAGTACTTC CASSEIQGNIQYF
- TRBJ2-3 - TRBV6-5 14 TGTGCCAGCAGTTACTCGACCGGCACAGATACGCAGTATTTT CASSYSTGTDTQYF
- TRBJ2-7 TRBD1 TRBV18 14 TGTGCCAGCTCACCGGGGACAGGGGGCGACGAGCAGTACTTC CASSPGTGGDEQYF
few TRBJ1-5 - TRBV24-1 20 TGTGCCACCAGTGATTCCAGTTATACAGGGTCCGGTTTGAGCAATCAGCCCCAGCATTTT CATSDSSYTGSGLSNQPQHF
- TRBJ1-5 TRBD1 TRBV7-2 15 TGTGCCAGCAGCTTATGGACAGGCAGCAATCAGCCCCAGCATTTT CASSLWTGSNQPQHF
- TRBJ2-3 TRBD1 TRBV6-1 15 TGTGCCAGCAGTCAGGACAGGGGCGGGGTGGATACGCAGTATTTT CASSQDRGGVDTQYF
few TRBJ2-7 - TRBV7-9 15 TGTGCCAGCAGCCGCGAGGCACAGGGCACCTACGAGCAGTACTTC CASSREAQGTYEQYF
- TRBJ1-2 TRBD1 TRBV20-1 14 TGCAGTGCTCCCCCCCTTAGGACAGGGAATGGCTACACCTTC CSAPPLRTGNGYTF
- TRBJ2-5 TRBD1 TRBV7-2 16 TGTGCCAGCAGCGGGCTGGACAGGCAGTCTTTTAAGACCCAGTACTTC CASSGLDRQSFKTQYF
- TRBJ2-7 TRBD1 TRBV6-1 14 TGTGCCAGCACCGGACAGGGGGGCTCCTACGAGCAGTACTTC CASTGQGGSYEQYF
once TRBJ1-4 - TRBV2 13 TGTGCCAGCAGGGTGGACATAGGTGAAAAACTGTTTTTT CASRVDIGEKLFF
- TRBJ2-5 TRBD1 TRBV10-3 14 TGTGCCATCAGTGAGGGGACAGCTGGGGAGACCCAGTACTTC CAISEGTAGETQYF
medium-sized TRBJ2-5 TRBD2 TRBV6-5 18 TGTGCCAGCAGTTATAGGGCGAAGCTAGCGGGAACAACGGGGACCCAGTACTTC CASSYRAKLAGTTGTQYF
- TRBJ2-1 - TRBV6-5 16 TGTGCCAGCAGTTCCCGTCTCAGCGGGTTTTACAATGAGCAGTTCTTC CASSSRLSGFYNEQFF
- TRBJ1-2 - TRBV18 14 TGTGCCAGCTCACCAGGGCAGGGCGACTATGGCTACACCTTC CASSPGQGDYGYTF
- TRBJ2-5 - TRBV7-3 13 TGTGCCAGCAGCTTTCGGGTTCCCGGGACCCAGTACTTC CASSFRVPGTQYF
- TRBJ2-7 - TRBV11-2 11 TGTGCCAGCAGCTCGGCCCACGAGCAGTACTTC CASSSAHEQYF
- TRBJ2-1 - TRBV6-5 15 TGTGCCAGCAGTTATAGATTGGGACGCTACAATGAGCAGTTCTTC CASSYRLGRYNEQFF
- TRBJ2-3 TRBD2 TRBV7-2 14 TGTGCCAGCAGAACGGGGGGGATAACAGATACGCAGTATTTT CASRTGGITDTQYF
- TRBJ2-4 TRBD2 TRBV6-1 16 TGTGCCAGCAGTGAACTCCTAGCGGGGGGGGTATACATTCAGTACTTC CASSELLAGGVYIQYF
- TRBJ1-3 - TRBV6-1 13 TGTGCCAGCAGACGGGGGCTCGGAGACACCATATATTTT CASRRGLGDTIYF
- TRBJ2-1 - TRBV5-4 16 TGTGCCAGCAGCGGAAGGGGACTCGGGGGATACAATGAGCAGTTCTTC CASSGRGLGGYNEQFF
- TRBJ2-4 TRBD2 TRBV19 18 TGTGCCAGTAGTGTGGGACTAGCGGGCCATGTAGCCAAAAACATTCAGTACTTC CASSVGLAGHVAKNIQYF
- TRBJ2-7 - TRBV28 13 TGTGCCAGCGTCGGGCCAGGGGCCTACGAGCAGTACTTC CASVGPGAYEQYF
- TRBJ2-3 - TRBV7-2 13 TGTGCCAGCAGCTTAAGGGAAAAAGATACGCAGTATTTT CASSLREKDTQYF
- TRBJ1-2 - TRBV18 14 TGTACCAGCTCACCCGAGGGGCAAGGGTCTGGCTACACCTTC CTSSPEGQGSGYTF
- TRBJ1-5 TRBD1 TRBV10-2 15 TGCGCCAGCAGTGAACAGGGGTCGGGCAATCAGCCCCAGCATTTT CASSEQGSGNQPQHF
few TRBJ2-3 TRBD2 TRBV4-3 16 TGCGCCAGCAGCCAGAGTGGGGGGAGGGCGGCAGATACGCAGTATTTT CASSQSGGRAADTQYF
few TRBJ1-6 - TRBV6-2/TRBV6-3 14 TGTGCCAGCAGTTACTCGAGCAAAAATTCACCCCTCCACTTT CASSYSSKNSPLHF
- TRBJ2-3 TRBD2 TRBV6-5 16 TGTGCCAGCAGTTCGAGGCGGCGGGAGGTTAGGAATACGCAGTATTTT CASSSRRREVRNTQYF
few TRBJ2-5 - TRBV10-2 14 TGCGCCAGCAACCTGGGACGTCGGGTAGAGACCCAGTACTTC CASNLGRRVETQYF
- TRBJ2-2 - TRBV6-2/TRBV6-3 13 TGTGCCAGCATAAGGACTTCCACCGGGGAGCTGTTTTTT CASIRTSTGELFF
- TRBJ2-2 TRBD1 TRBV6-1 13 TGTGCCAGCGGACAGGGGTACACCGGGGAGCTGTTTTTT CASGQGYTGELFF
- TRBJ1-6 - TRBV20-1 15 TGCAGTGCTAGAGATCCTTCGGGGGGCGATTCACCCCTCCACTTT CSARDPSGGDSPLHF
once TRBJ2-4 - TRBV28 15 TGTGCCAGCACGGGGGCGGCTCTAGCCAAAAACATTCAGTACTTC CASTGAALAKNIQYF
- TRBJ2-2 TRBD2 TRBV7-2 16 TGTGCCAGCAGCAAGACTAGCGGGAGAGTAACCGGGGAGCTGTTTTTT CASSKTSGRVTGELFF
few TRBJ1-6 - TRBV6-5 17 TGTGCCAGCAGTTCCGTTCCAGGGAGCTCCTATAATTCACCCCTCCACTTT CASSSVPGSSYNSPLHF
few TRBJ1-1 - TRBV6-1 13 TGTGCCAGCAGTGAACTTGGGGGCACTGAAGCTTTCTTT CASSELGGTEAFF
few TRBJ1-3 - TRBV27 14 TGTGCCAGCAGCCCCTCCTGGGCTGGAAACACCATATATTTT CASSPSWAGNTIYF
- TRBJ1-1 - TRBV25-1 13 TGTGCCAGCAGTGAATCCGGGGGGACTGAAGCTTTCTTT CASSESGGTEAFF
few TRBJ2-7 - TRBV6-5 12 TGTGCCAGCAGTTACCCCCCGGGGGAGCAGTACTTC CASSYPPGEQYF
- TRBJ2-7 TRBD2 TRBV18 15 TGTGCCAGCTCACCAGGGGCAGGGAGGGTTTACGAGCAGTACTTC CASSPGAGRVYEQYF
- TRBJ2-5 - TRBV5-1 13 TGCGCCAGCTCCTGGGCAGCCGAGGGGACCCAGTACTTC CASSWAAEGTQYF
- TRBJ1-4 - TRBV25-1 15 TGTGCCAGCAGTGAAGATGAGACTCGAGGGGGGAAACTGTTTTTT CASSEDETRGGKLFF
- TRBJ1-2 - TRBV28 11 TGTGCCAGCAGTTACGTCTATGGCTACACCTTC CASSYVYGYTF
- TRBJ1-6 - TRBV14 15 TGTGCCAGCAGCCAAGTTGGAGACTATAATTCACCCCCCCACTTT CASSQVGDYNSPPHF
few TRBJ1-6 - TRBV5-4 13 TGTGCCAGCAGGGACAGCTATAATTCACCCCTCCACTTT CASRDSYNSPLHF
few TRBJ1-5 TRBD1 TRBV6-1 17 TGTGCCAGCCGGACCAGGACAGGGGTAGCTGTCAATCAGCCCCAGCATTTT CASRTRTGVAVNQPQHF
few TRBJ2-3 TRBD1 TRBV24-1 14 TGTGCCACCAGTCACAGGGGGCCCACAGATACGCAGTATTTT CATSHRGPTDTQYF
few TRBJ2-7 - TRBV20-1 14 TGCAGTGCTAGCTCCTACCGGGGCCCCTACGAGCAGTACTTC CSASSYRGPYEQYF
- TRBJ2-4 - TRBV2 14 TGTGCCAGCAGTGAAGCACAGGGAGTAAACATTCAGTACTTC CASSEAQGVNIQYF
- TRBJ1-5 - TRBV2 15 TGTGCCAGCAGTGAAGTGGGGTATAGCAATCAGCCCCAGCATTTT CASSEVGYSNQPQHF
- TRBJ2-2 TRBD2 TRBV6-4 16 TGTGCCAGCTCTCGGTATTCTAGCGGGTCCACCGGGGAGCTGTTTTTT CASSRYSSGSTGELFF
few TRBJ2-3 - TRBV19 12 TGTGCCAGTAGTCCAACCACAGATACGCAGTATTTT CASSPTTDTQYF